One sample yielded the 29 T cell receptor beta chains listed below, sequenced in a study of cytomegalovirus exposure and HLA in healthy donors. Primers included in the PCR were 60 Vbeta and 13 Jbeta primers. Clones were read by immunoSEQ multiplex PCR, and TCRdb kept only the in-frame ones, dropping some. The data show about 100,000 clones, roughly 70% seen once. The sequencing sample was made of PBMCs. Receptors were obtained from a man between 45 and 60 years old in good health and CMV-seronegative.

DNA for the CDR3: TGTGCCAGCAGCCAGGGGACAGGGAAGGACTATGGCTACACCTTC. Its protein product is CASSQGTGKDYGYTF. The rearrangement uses TRBV13 and TRBJ1-2, with 9 bases aligning to TRBD1. J was trimmed by 3 bases and V by 5 bases; bases with no gene match: 7. This CDR3 spans 15 amino acids. Germline V CDR1 and CDR2: PRHDT, FYEKMQ (reference sequence).

The CDR3 spells CSVDRGQGYTF. The CDR3 DNA sequence: TGCAGCGTTGACAGGGGGCAAGGCTACACCTTC. This sequence joins TRBV29-1 and TRBJ1-2; 8 bases line up with TRBD1. The CDR3 runs 11 residues. Trimming took 3 bases from V and 8 from J; bases not matched to a gene: 2. Germline lookup yields CDR1 SQVTM and CDR2 ANQGSEA.

The chain employs TRBV7-9 and TRBJ2-2; D call uncertain. Germline values: CDR1 SEHNR, CDR2 FQNEAQ (reference sequence). Trimming took 5 bases from V and 7 from J, leaving 11 bases between them. There are 13 residues in the CDR3. CDR3 nucleotide sequence: TGTGCCAGCAGCCTTATGGAGATCGGGGAGCTGTTTTTT. It yields the protein CASSLMEIGELFF.

The gene calls are TRBV6-1 and TRBJ1-4; D ambiguous. Germline V CDR1 and CDR2: MNHNS, SASEGT. This CDR3 spans 14 amino acids. Trimming cost V 7 bases and J 5 bases, with 14 bases left between them. CDR3 region: CASTPSQVNEKLFF. The CDR3 nucleotides are TGTGCCAGCACCCCGTCGCAGGTGAATGAAAAACTGTTTTTT.

The chain carries TRBV27 and TRBJ2-1, with D uncertain. CDR3 length: 13 amino acids. The V end lost 3 bases, the J end lost 6 bases, and 9 bases lay between the germline ends. Germline CDR1 and CDR2: MNHEY and SMNVEV (reference sequence). The CDR3 reads CASSFGSANEQFF. The DNA for the CDR3 is TGTGCCAGCAGTTTCGGGTCAGCCAATGAGCAGTTCTTC.

V and J are TRBV19 and TRBJ2-2; D might be TRBD2 (6 bases). The germline CDR1 and CDR2 sequences are LNHDA and SQIVND (reference sequence). The CDR3 length is 14 residues. V was shortened by 8 bases and J by 0 bases, with 10 bases between the two germline ends. CDR3 loop: CASSGLTNTGELFF. The CDR3 DNA reads TGTGCCAGTTCGGGACTTACGAACACCGGGGAGCTGTTTTTT.

This chain links TRBV7-2 with TRBJ2-7; D ambiguous. Germline V gene sequence: CDR1 SGHTA, CDR2 FQGNSA. This CDR3 has 14 residues. V lost 5 bases to trimming and J lost 2 bases, with 13 bases between them. CDR3 amino acids: CASSHYLLTYEQYF. CDR3 DNA sequence: TGTGCCAGCAGCCACTATCTCCTTACCTACGAGCAGTACTTC.

This clone appeared a few times. The chain is built from TRBV7-2 and TRBJ1-2; the D is unclear. Trimming cost V 0 bases and J 4 bases, with 9 bases left between them. This CDR3 is 14 amino acids long. CDR1 is SGHTA, CDR2 FQGNSA, per germline. CDR3 nucleotide sequence: TGTGCCAGCAGCTTAGCAGGCAGCGGCTATGGCTACACCTTC. This codes for CASSLAGSGYGYTF.

This chain connects TRBV11-2 to TRBJ2-1, with D perhaps matching TRBD1 (5 bases). The CDR3 is 13 amino acids. Trimming left V 4 bases short and J 14 bases short, with 18 bases between. In germline, CDR1 is SGHAT, CDR2 FQNNGV. For the CDR3, the DNA is TGTGCCAGCAGCTCATACCTGACAGAGAAGGAGTTCTTC. Its translation: CASSSYLTEKEFF.

This clone has only a few counts. The gene calls are TRBV6-1 and TRBJ1-1, with no clear D. This CDR3 region has 14 residues. In germline, CDR1 is MNHNS, CDR2 SASEGT. V dropped 2 bases and J dropped 4 bases, with 11 bases sitting between them. The CDR3 here is CASSEQEGVTEAFF. The CDR3 DNA is TGTGCCAGCAGTGAACAGGAAGGCGTCACTGAAGCTTTCTTT.

By sample fraction, this clone is medium-sized (0.01 to 0.1%). V usage is TRBV6-5 and J usage is TRBJ2-1, with D unresolved. The CDR3 has 12 residues. Germline-derived CDR1 and CDR2 are MNHEY and SVGAGI. Trimming took 6 bases from V and 4 from J, leaving 7 bases between them. CDR3 nucleotide sequence: TGTGCCAGCAGCAACTATTACAATGAGCAGTTCTTC. Translation gives CASSNYYNEQFF.

The genes are TRBV7-9 and TRBJ2-5; D possibly corresponds to TRBD1 (6 bases). The CDR3 length is 17 residues. Germline V CDR1 and CDR2: SEHNR, FQNEAQ (reference sequence). Trimming shortened V by 1 base and J by 1 base, and 16 bases separated the two germline ends. The CDR3 DNA sequence: TGTGCCAGCAGCTTAGGTCTTAGGGGGACCACCCAAGAGACCCAGTACTTC. This translates into CASSLGLRGTTQETQYF. The full variable domain, completed using reference TRBV7-9 and TRBJ2-5, is DTGVSQNPRHKITKRGQNVTFRCDPISEHNRLYWYRQTLGQGPEFLTYFQNEAQLEKSRLLSDRFSAERPKGSFSTLEIQRTEQGDSAMYLCASSLGLRGTTQETQYFGPGTRLLVL.

Remarks on this clone: Other DNA sequences from this sample encode an identical CDR3 as well. V usage is TRBV28 and J usage is TRBJ1-2; no clear D. The CDR3 length is 11 residues. V lost 2 bases, J lost 4 bases, and 2 bases lay in between. Per the germline V gene, CDR1 is MDHEN and CDR2 is SYDVKM. CDR3 loop: CASSLRYGYTF. CDR3 nucleotide sequence: TGTGCCAGCAGTTTACGCTATGGCTACACCTTC.

A single count supports this clone. The V call is TRBV4-3, the J call TRBJ2-7, with 11 bases fitting TRBD2. This CDR3 is 16 amino acids long. Germline V gives CDR1 LGHNA, CDR2 YSLEER. Unmatched junction bases numbered 10, after V lost 4 bases and J lost 5 bases. As DNA, the CDR3 is TGCGCCAGCAGCCCTTTACTAGCGGGAGAGGGGAACGAGCAGTACTTC. Its translation is CASSPLLAGEGNEQYF.

The gene calls are TRBV19 and TRBJ2-3, with 8 bases fitting TRBD2. Trimming cost V 5 bases and J 0 bases; bases outside gene matches: 10. Germline CDR1 is LNHDA and CDR2 is SQIVND (reference sequence). The length of the CDR3 is 17 residues. The CDR3 nucleotides are TGTGCCAGTAGTCTTCCTAGCGGGCTCGGAAGCACAGATACGCAGTATTTT. Protein: CASSLPSGLGSTDTQYF.

The chain joins TRBV5-5 to TRBJ2-5; perhaps TRBD2 as D (5 bases). CDR3 length equals 14 residues. V shed 0 bases and J shed 7 bases, with 13 bases lying between them. Germline CDR1 SGHKS, CDR2 YYEKEE (reference sequence). Written as DNA, the CDR3 is TGTGCCAGCAGCTTGGATCCGGGAAAGGCGACCCAGTACTTC. Translated, it gives CASSLDPGKATQYF.

Written as DNA, the CDR3 is TGTGCCAGCAGCCGCGGGGCTTCGTCCTACGAGCAGTACTTC. Protein: CASSRGASSYEQYF. The chain carries TRBV7-8 and TRBJ2-5; D is possibly TRBD2 (6 bases). Matching the DNA end better, TRBJ2-7 makes the J call doubtful. The CDR3 covers 14 residues. The germline V gene encodes CDR1 SGHVS and CDR2 FQNEAQ.

This chain joins TRBV2 and TRBJ1-4, with 8 bases identical to TRBD1. Looked up from germline, CDR1 is SNHLY and CDR2 is FYNNEI. V lost 8 bases to trimming and J lost 3 bases; unmatched junction nucleotides: 5. CDR3 length: 14 residues. Here the CDR3 reads CASGQGAANEKLFF. DNA for the CDR3: TGTGCCAGCGGGCAGGGGGCGGCTAATGAAAAACTGTTTTTT.

This sequence joins TRBV7-2 and TRBJ2-3; D is perhaps TRBD2 (5 bases). The CDR3 extends over 16 amino acids. V was clipped by 3 bases and J by 1 base, with 14 bases between them. Germline CDR1 reads SGHTA; CDR2 reads FQGNSA. The DNA of the CDR3 is TGTGCCAGCAGCTTGGGTCGAGGCGGGCGCACAGATACGCAGTATTTT. Its translation is CASSLGRGGRTDTQYF.

The CDR3 DNA sequence: TGTGCCAGCAGAACCCACAGGGTCTATGGCTACACCTTC. Protein sequence: CASRTHRVYGYTF. The chain carries TRBV28 and TRBJ1-2, with a tentative D call TRBD1 (6 bases). The V end lost 6 bases, the J end lost 4 bases, and 12 bases lay between the germline ends. Germline loops: CDR1 MDHEN, CDR2 SYDVKM. CDR3 size: 13 residues.

The genes are TRBV6-1 and TRBJ1-2; 10 nucleotides match TRBD1. The CDR3 consists of 16 residues. V was pared by 3 bases and J by 4 bases, with 8 bases of the junction left unmatched. The V gene's germline CDR1 is MNHNS and CDR2 SASEGT. The CDR3: CASSDLTGGGGYGYTF. The CDR3 DNA reads TGTGCCAGCAGTGATCTGACAGGGGGCGGCGGCTATGGCTACACCTTC.

This chain connects TRBV30 to TRBJ1-2, with 9 nucleotides matching TRBD1. The CDR3 spans 14 residues. J lost 7 bases, V lost 2 bases, and 8 bases had no gene match. Germline loops: CDR1 GTSNPN, CDR2 SVGIG (reference sequence). The CDR3 DNA reads TGTGCCTGGAGTCGACTACGGACAGGGGTTGGCTACACCTTC. It is translated as CAWSRLRTGVGYTF.

The chain is built from TRBV5-1 and TRBJ1-4; no reliable D call. The germline gives CDR1 SGHRS, CDR2 YFSETQ. The CDR3 is 14 residues long. With 8 bases removed from V and 4 bases from J, the gap between germline ends came to 15 bases. CDR3 in amino acids: CASKPGGYNEKLFF. CDR3 DNA sequence: TGCGCCAGTAAACCGGGAGGTTATAATGAAAAACTGTTTTTT.

The V call is TRBV15, the J call TRBJ1-1; D gene unclear. CDR3 length equals 14 residues. Per the germline V gene, CDR1 is LNHNV and CDR2 is YYDKDF (reference sequence). V was cut by 0 bases and J by 10 bases, with 15 bases left in between. CDR3 amino acids: CATSRESSTPGAFF. CDR3 nucleotides: TGTGCCACCAGCAGAGAGTCTTCTACCCCGGGAGCTTTCTTT. Variable domain in full (rest from reference TRBV15 and TRBJ1-1): DAMVIQNPRYQVTQFGKPVTLSCSQTLNHNVMYWYQQKSSQAPKLLFHYYDKDFNNEADTPDNFQSRRPNTSFCFLDIRSPGLGDTAMYLCATSRESSTPGAFFGQGTRLTVV.

The chain links TRBV19 to TRBJ1-4, with D perhaps TRBD1 (6 bases). Germline loops: CDR1 LNHDA, CDR2 SQIVND (reference sequence). The ends were cut back, 3 bases at V and 3 bases at J, with 11 bases in the middle. The CDR3 length is 15 residues. CDR3 sequence (DNA): TGTGCCAGTAGTATTGCAGGGGCGCCTAATGAAAAACTGTTTTTT. Protein: CASSIAGAPNEKLFF.

The genes are TRBV20-1 and TRBJ2-1; weak D call: TRBD2 (6 bases). Germline V gene sequence: CDR1 DFQATT, CDR2 SNEGSKA (reference sequence). The CDR3 runs to 11 residues. V lost 5 bases and J 9 bases, leaving 11 bases between the germline ends. The DNA of the CDR3 is TGCAGTGCTTCCCGGGACTTTGAGCAGTTCTTC. Protein: CSASRDFEQFF.

This chain joins TRBV5-1 and TRBJ1-5; D not resolved. This CDR3 contains 13 residues. From germline, CDR1 is SGHRS and CDR2 YFSETQ. V lost 0 bases, J lost 16 bases, and 17 bases lay in between. The CDR3 region has the DNA TGCGCCAGCAGCTTGGCCTTTGGTGTGGGCCACCATTTT. This encodes CASSLAFGVGHHF.

V and J are TRBV11-1 and TRBJ2-3; the match to TRBD2 covers 8 bases. Germline V CDR1 and CDR2: SGHAT, FQDESV (reference sequence). Trimming at V came to 4 bases and at J to 6 bases, leaving 9 bases not matched to a gene. The CDR3 contains 15 residues. In DNA, the CDR3 is TGTGCCAGCAGCTCAACGGGACTAGGATTGGATACGCAGTATTTT. Amino acid sequence: CASSSTGLGLDTQYF. The complete variable domain, with remaining parts taken from reference TRBV11-1 and TRBJ2-3, reads EAEVAQSPRYKITEKSQAVAFWCDPISGHATLYWYRQILGQGPELLVQFQDESVVDDSQLPKDRFSAERLKGVDSTLKIQPAELGDSAMYLCASSSTGLGLDTQYFGPGTRLTVL.

This clone occurred a few times. The rearrangement links TRBV5-1 to TRBJ1-4, with 7 bases lining up with TRBD1. The germline CDR1 and CDR2 sequences are SGHRS and YFSETQ. CDR3 length equals 15 residues. The ends lost 0 bases at V and 7 bases at J; junction bases unmatched: 6. In nucleotides, the CDR3 is TGCGCCAGCAGCTTGGAAGGGGGCCCGGGTGAAAAACTGTTTTTT. Amino acids: CASSLEGGPGEKLFF. Based on the CDR3 plus reference TRBV5-1 and TRBJ1-4, the full variable domain is KAGVTQTPRYLIKTRGQQVTLSCSPISGHRSVSWYQQTPGQGLQFLFEYFSETQRNKGNFPGRFSGRQFSNSRSEMNVSTLELGDSALYLCASSLEGGPGEKLFFGSGTQLSVL.